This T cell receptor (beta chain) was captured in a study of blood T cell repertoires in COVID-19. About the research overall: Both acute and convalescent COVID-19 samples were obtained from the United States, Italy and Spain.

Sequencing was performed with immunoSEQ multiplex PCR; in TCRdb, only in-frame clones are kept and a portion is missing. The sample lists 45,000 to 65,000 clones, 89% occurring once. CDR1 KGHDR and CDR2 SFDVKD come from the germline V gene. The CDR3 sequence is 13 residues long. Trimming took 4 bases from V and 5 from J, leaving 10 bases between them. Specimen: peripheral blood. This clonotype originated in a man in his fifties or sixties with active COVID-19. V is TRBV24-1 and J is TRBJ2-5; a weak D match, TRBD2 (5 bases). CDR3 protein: CATSEPERETQYF. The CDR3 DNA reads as TGTGCCACCAGTGAACCCGAGCGGGAGACCCAGTACTTC.